This T cell receptor beta chain was profiled in a study of T cells in localized non-small cell lung cancer. Study-level results: Uninvolved adjacent lung had more T cell clonality than any other tissue, topping tumor.

The table came from immunoSEQ multiplex PCR; TCRdb's copy has only in-frame clones and leaves some out. The table shows over 20,000 clones, with about 80% occurring only once. The CDR3 contains 13 residues. The V segment lost 8 bases and the J segment 0 bases; nucleotides outside the gene matches: 4. Germline V gene sequence: CDR1 SQVTM, CDR2 ANQGSEA. On this clone: What it binds is not known.

The genes are TRBV29-1 and TRBJ1-3, with 7 bases that match TRBD1. The source is a man between 40 and 70 years old with stage II lung adenocarcinoma. Sequencing used PBMCs, obtained before any cancer treatment. CDR3 nucleotides: TGCAGCTCAGGGGGGGACTCTGGAAACACCATATATTTT. It yields the protein CSSGGDSGNTIYF.